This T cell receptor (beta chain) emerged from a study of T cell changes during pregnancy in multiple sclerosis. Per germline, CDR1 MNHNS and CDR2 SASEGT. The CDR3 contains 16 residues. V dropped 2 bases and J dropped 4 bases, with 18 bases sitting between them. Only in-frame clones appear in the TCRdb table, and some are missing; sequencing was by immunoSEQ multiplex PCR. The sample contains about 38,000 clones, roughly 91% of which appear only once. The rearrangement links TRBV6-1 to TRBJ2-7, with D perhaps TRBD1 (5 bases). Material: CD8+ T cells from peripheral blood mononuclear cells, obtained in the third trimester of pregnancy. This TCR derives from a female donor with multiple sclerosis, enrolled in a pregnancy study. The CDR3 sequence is CASSEWSQGEEYEQYF. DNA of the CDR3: TGTGCCAGCAGTGAATGGTCCCAGGGTGAGGAATACGAGCAGTACTTC.